Listed here are 18 T cell receptor beta chains from one sample, sequenced in a study of blood T cell repertoires in COVID-19. The assay was immunoSEQ multiplex PCR, and TCRdb's table has in-frame clones only and misses some. Of 150,000 to 200,000 clones listed, around 87% were seen once; the top ten hold 20% to 25%. The sequencing sample was made of PBMCs or T cells enriched from blood (not recorded which). The receptors were sampled from a woman aged 40 to 55 in a cohort exposed to, infected with or recovered from COVID-19 (not recorded which).

This clone was observed a single time. V and J are TRBV24-1 and TRBJ1-2; a weak D match, TRBD1 (5 bases). V was trimmed by 7 bases and J by 0 bases, leaving 14 bases between them. The CDR3 spans 15 residues. CDR1 and CDR2 (germline): KGHDR, SFDVKD. The DNA for the CDR3 is TGTGCCACCAGAGACACAGGAGTAGCTAACTATGGCTACACCTTC. This gives the protein CATRDTGVANYGYTF.

This chain links TRBV11-3 with TRBJ2-5; tentatively, D is TRBD1 (7 bases). Trimming took 5 bases from V and 2 from J, leaving 18 bases between them. Germline V lookup: CDR1 SGHNT, CDR2 YENEEA. The CDR3 covers 16 residues. The CDR3 bases are TGTGCCAGCAGCGGGTGGGATGCGGGACAGCAAGAGACCCAGTACTTC. This gives the protein CASSGWDAGQQETQYF.

The rearrangement links TRBV2 to TRBJ1-6, with D perhaps TRBD1 (6 bases). Trimming took off 0 bases at V and 10 bases at J, with 13 bases between the two ends. Germline assignment: CDR1 SNHLY and CDR2 FYNNEI. This CDR3 is 15 amino acids long. The CDR3, as DNA: TGTGCCAGCAGTGAAGCGCGCAGGGGTCGATCACCCCTCCACTTT. Amino acids: CASSEARRGRSPLHF.

The chain uses TRBV6-5 and TRBJ1-3; unclear D gene. CDR1 is MNHEY, CDR2 SVGAGI, per germline. V lost 9 bases to trimming and J lost 0 bases, with 9 bases between them. The length of the CDR3 is 13 residues. The CDR3 region is CASIQSSGNTIYF. CDR3 in DNA: TGTGCCAGTATACAGAGCTCTGGAAACACCATATATTTT.

The J gene is TRBJ1-4, the V gene TRBV7-8; 10 bases match TRBD1. This CDR3 has 15 amino acids. Per the germline V gene, CDR1 is SGHVS and CDR2 is FQNEAQ. Trimming took 4 bases from V and 5 from J; bases not matched to a gene: 4. The CDR3 sequence is CASSYGQGENEKLFF. The CDR3, as DNA: TGTGCCAGCAGCTATGGACAGGGGGAGAATGAAAAACTGTTTTTT. Combining the CDR3 with reference TRBV7-8 and TRBJ1-4 gives the whole variable domain GAGVSQSPRYKVAKRGQDVALRCDPISGHVSLFWYQQALGQGPEFLTYFQNEAQLDKSGLPSDRFFAERPEGSVSTLKIQRTQQEDSAVYLCASSYGQGENEKLFFGSGTQLSVL.

This chain connects TRBV2 to TRBJ1-3; D may be TRBD1 (5 bases). With 5 bases removed from V and 4 bases from J, the gap between germline ends came to 12 bases. The germline gives CDR1 SNHLY, CDR2 FYNNEI. CDR3 length: 14 amino acids. The CDR3 nucleotides read TGTGCCAGCAGTCGGACAAGACAGGGAAACACCATATATTTT. Protein sequence: CASSRTRQGNTIYF.

The chain couples TRBV7-9 to TRBJ2-1; the match to TRBD2 covers 10 bases. The CDR3 runs 18 residues. The V segment lost 5 bases and the J segment 7 bases; nucleotides outside the gene matches: 17. Germline V gene sequence: CDR1 SEHNR, CDR2 FQNEAQ (reference sequence). CDR3 in DNA: TGTGCCAGCAGCCCCCCCCGACCCGGACTAGCGGAACCTAATGAGCAGTTCTTC. Its protein product is CASSPPRPGLAEPNEQFF.

Regarding this clone: Additional DNA sequences in this sample encode the identical CDR3. The chain joins TRBV10-3 to TRBJ1-1, with a possible D match to TRBD1 (6 bases). Trimming stripped 6 bases from V and 0 bases from J, with 11 bases between. The CDR3 runs 14 residues. Germline CDR1 and CDR2: ENHRY and SYGVKD. CDR3 sequence: CAIRETGMNTEAFF. The CDR3 bases are TGTGCCATCAGGGAGACAGGCATGAACACTGAAGCTTTCTTT.

The J gene is TRBJ2-2, the V gene TRBV4-2; D not certain. V lost 0 bases and J lost 4, with 21 bases in between. This CDR3 contains 19 residues. Germline-derived CDR1 and CDR2 are LGHNA and YNFKEQ. CDR3 amino acids: CASSQDRIALRYRTGELFF. The CDR3 DNA reads as TGTGCCAGCAGCCAAGATAGGATAGCCCTACGGTATCGCACCGGGGAGCTGTTTTTT.

The chain recombines TRBV27 with TRBJ2-5, with a weak D call TRBD2 (5 bases). V lost 5 bases, J lost 4 bases, and 20 bases lay in between. CDR1 and CDR2 (germline): MNHEY, SMNVEV (reference sequence). The CDR3 spans 16 residues. The CDR3 DNA follows: TGTGCCAGCAGTCCGTATGTAGACTACCGATCAGAGACCCAGTACTTC. Translating it yields CASSPYVDYRSETQYF.

V is TRBV14 and J is TRBJ2-7; D is uncertain. V was trimmed by 2 bases and J by 3 bases, leaving 11 bases between them. Looked up from germline, CDR1 is SGHDN and CDR2 is FVKESK. The CDR3 is 14 amino acids. Here the CDR3 reads CASSQPHDGYEQYF. DNA of the CDR3: TGTGCCAGCAGCCAACCACACGATGGCTACGAGCAGTACTTC.

The V gene is TRBV19, the J gene TRBJ2-6; no clear D gene. V lost 7 bases and J 1 base, leaving 5 bases between the germline ends. The germline gives CDR1 LNHDA, CDR2 SQIVND (reference sequence). The CDR3 length is 13 residues. The CDR3 loop reads CASTFSGANVLTF. The CDR3 nucleotides read TGTGCCAGTACCTTTTCTGGGGCCAACGTCCTGACTTTC.

J is TRBJ2-7 and V is TRBV7-9; TRBD2 aligns across 13 bases. This CDR3 contains 15 residues. Germline CDR1 reads SEHNR; CDR2 reads FQNEAQ (reference sequence). The V and J ends lost 7 bases and 3 bases, in that order; junction bases with no gene match: 6. The CDR3 is CASTGGTSGIYEQYF. The CDR3 nucleotides are TGTGCCAGCACGGGGGGGACTAGCGGGATCTACGAGCAGTACTTC. Full variable domain (rest looked up from reference TRBV7-9 and TRBJ2-7): DTGVSQNPRHKITKRGQNVTFRCDPISEHNRLYWYRQTLGQGPEFLTYFQNEAQLEKSRLLSDRFSAERPKGSFSTLEIQRTEQGDSAMYLCASTGGTSGIYEQYFGPGTRLTVT.

The chain employs TRBV4-3 and TRBJ2-1; TRBD1 aligns across 7 bases. CDR1 is LGHNA, CDR2 YSLEER, per germline. This CDR3 has 15 residues. V was clipped by 5 bases and J by 6 bases; unmatched bases: 10. The CDR3 sequence is CASSGDDRAINEQFF. CDR3 in DNA: TGCGCCAGCAGCGGAGACGACAGGGCCATCAATGAGCAGTTCTTC.

The chain joins TRBV9 to TRBJ1-2; D might be TRBD1 (6 bases). Germline lookup yields CDR1 SGDLS and CDR2 YYNGEE. This CDR3 spans 14 amino acids. V gave up 4 bases and J gave up 6 bases, with 16 bases separating them. The CDR3 sequence: CASSPPGGGHGYTF. The DNA of the CDR3 is TGTGCCAGCAGCCCGCCTGGCGGGGGGCATGGCTACACCTTC.

This clone was seen a single time. V usage is TRBV5-1 and J usage is TRBJ1-4, with no clear D. V was shortened by 0 bases and J by 8 bases, with 14 bases between the two germline ends. This CDR3 contains 15 residues. Looked up from germline, CDR1 is SGHRS and CDR2 is YFSETQ. The CDR3 DNA is TGCGCCAGCAGCTTGGCCGCGCAAGCTAGCGAAAAACTGTTTTTT. It yields the protein CASSLAAQASEKLFF.

The gene calls are TRBV3-1 (or the pseudogene TRBV3-2) and TRBJ1-1, with D possibly matching TRBD1 (6 bases). The CDR3 extends over 16 amino acids. Germline CDR1 reads LGHDT; CDR2 reads YNNKEL (reference sequence). V lost 0 bases and J lost 1, with 12 bases in between. The CDR3 sequence is CASSQDGGRGNTEAFF. The CDR3 DNA follows: TGTGCCAGCAGCCAAGATGGCGGCAGGGGGAACACTGAAGCTTTCTTT.

The genes are TRBV27 and TRBJ2-5, with 14 bases matching TRBD2. The CDR3 contains 15 residues. Germline V gene data show CDR1 as MNHEY and CDR2 as SMNVEV (reference sequence). The V and J ends lost 4 bases and 5 bases, in that order; junction bases with no gene match: 3. DNA for the CDR3: TGTGCCAGCAGTTCCGGGACTAGCGGGAGCGAGACCCAGTACTTC. This sequence encodes CASSSGTSGSETQYF.